These 20 T cell receptor beta chains were sequenced from one sample in a study of blood T cell repertoires in COVID-19. Libraries were prepared by immunoSEQ multiplex PCR; TCRdb keeps only in-frame clonotypes and omits some of them. Here the sample spans around 190,000 clones, about 83% being singletons. The sample consisted of PBMCs or T cells enriched from blood (not recorded which). These receptor sequences come from a man aged 35 to 55 with acute COVID-19.

The chain combines TRBV7-2 with TRBJ1-6; perhaps TRBD1 as D (6 bases). The CDR3 covers 14 residues. Trimming took 4 bases from V and 10 from J, leaving 14 bases between them. The germline gives CDR1 SGHTA, CDR2 FQGNSA. The CDR3 bases are TGTGCCAGCAGCTGGAGACAGGATGGGTCACCCCTCCACTTT. It encodes CASSWRQDGSPLHF.

The chain combines TRBV14 with TRBJ2-1; 11 nucleotides align to TRBD2. Germline V gene data show CDR1 as SGHDN and CDR2 as FVKESK. J was trimmed by 0 bases and V by 3 bases; bases with no gene match: 10. CDR3 length: 19 residues. The CDR3 reads CASSQNIRTSGFSYNEQFF. CDR3 DNA: TGTGCCAGCAGCCAGAACATTAGGACTAGCGGGTTCTCCTACAATGAGCAGTTCTTC.

The chain is built from TRBV19 and TRBJ2-5; 8 positions match TRBD1. The trim removed 6 bases at V and 4 bases at J, leaving 7 bases unmatched. CDR3 length equals 14 residues. Germline loops: CDR1 LNHDA, CDR2 SQIVND (reference sequence). The CDR3 DNA follows: TGTGCCAGTAGAGTCTCAGGGGGCATAGAGACCCAGTACTTC. It specifies CASRVSGGIETQYF.

This chain joins TRBV29-1 and TRBJ2-1, with 12 bases that match TRBD2. J gave up 0 bases and V 5 bases, and 8 bases lay outside the gene matches. Looked up from germline, CDR1 is SQVTM and CDR2 is ANQGSEA. The CDR3 has 17 amino acids. The CDR3 protein is CSVFGLAGGSSYNEQFF. CDR3 DNA: TGCAGCGTTTTCGGGCTAGCGGGAGGGAGCTCCTACAATGAGCAGTTCTTC.

The CDR3 region is CASRYRAGELFF. In DNA, the CDR3 is TGTGCCAGCAGATACCGAGCTGGGGAGCTGTTTTTT. This chain connects TRBV28 to TRBJ2-2, with D uncertain. V was shortened by 6 bases and J by 8 bases, with 10 bases between the two germline ends. The CDR3 consists of 12 residues. The germline V gene has CDR1 MDHEN and CDR2 SYDVKM. The whole variable domain, remainder taken from reference TRBV28 and TRBJ2-2, is DVKVTQSSRYLVKRTGEKVFLECVQDMDHENMFWYRQDPGLGLRLIYFSYDVKMKEKGDIPEGYSVSREKKERFSLILESASTNQTSMYLCASRYRAGELFFGEGSRLTVL.

V gene TRBV6-5 combines with J gene TRBJ2-1, with TRBD2 identical over 10 bases. Germline V gene data show CDR1 as MNHEY and CDR2 as SVGAGI. Unmatched junction bases numbered 5, after V lost 5 bases and J lost 7 bases. CDR3 length: 14 residues. The CDR3 reads CASSISGRMNEQFF. Here the CDR3 DNA reads TGTGCCAGCAGTATTAGCGGGAGGATGAATGAGCAGTTCTTC.

On this clone: One end of the junction fails to match germline, which may point to a read error. The CDR3 DNA sequence: TGTGCCACCAAGTGGGGACAGGAGAAAGATTTT. This encodes CATKWGQEKDF. The chain carries TRBV24-1 and TRBJ1-4, with TRBD1 matching over 8 bases. Germline lookup yields CDR1 KGHDR and CDR2 SFDVKD. This CDR3 spans 11 amino acids.

The chain combines TRBV11-2 with TRBJ1-6; D is ambiguous. Germline CDR1 SGHAT, CDR2 FQNNGV. CDR3 length equals 14 residues. V dropped 0 bases and J dropped 9 bases, with 9 bases sitting between them. The CDR3 is CASSLDAGISPLHF. The CDR3 DNA sequence: TGTGCCAGCAGCTTAGATGCAGGAATTTCACCCCTCCACTTT.

The chain recombines TRBV30 with TRBJ1-6, with 7 bases matching TRBD1. In germline, CDR1 is GTSNPN, CDR2 SVGIG (reference sequence). V was pared by 3 bases and J by 6 bases, with 2 bases of the junction left unmatched. The CDR3 spans 13 residues. The CDR3 coding sequence is TGTGCCTGGAGCGGGACAGTTAATTCACCCCTCCACTTT. Its protein product is CAWSGTVNSPLHF.

Here the CDR3 DNA reads TGTGCCAGCAGCTTAGCTGTGCCGGGACTAGCGGGAGCCCTCAGGTTGGCGGAGCTGTTTTTT. The encoded protein is CASSLAVPGLAGALRLAELFF. This chain uses TRBV7-8 with TRBJ2-2, with 14 bases that match TRBD2. CDR3 length: 21 residues. Germline assignment: CDR1 SGHVS and CDR2 FQNEAQ. V was clipped by 0 bases and J by 10 bases; unmatched bases: 19.

Only a few counts were recorded for this clone. The chain carries TRBV7-9 and TRBJ2-1; D ambiguous. Germline CDR1 reads SEHNR; CDR2 reads FQNEAQ (reference sequence). The CDR3 is made up of 12 amino acids. V lost 5 bases and J 7 bases, leaving 9 bases between the germline ends. The CDR3 DNA reads as TGTGCCAGCAGCCCCTATGGTAATGAGCAGTTCTTC. It is translated as CASSPYGNEQFF.

This clone came up a few times. V usage is TRBV27 and J usage is TRBJ2-2; D gene ambiguous. The CDR3 covers 14 residues. Trimming shortened V by 3 bases and J by 3 bases, and 8 bases separated the two germline ends. Germline values: CDR1 MNHEY, CDR2 SMNVEV (reference sequence). This chain's CDR3 is CASSFVVHTGELFF. The CDR3 DNA reads TGTGCCAGCAGTTTCGTAGTACACACCGGGGAGCTGTTTTTT.

V is TRBV7-9 and J is TRBJ2-5; D might be TRBD2 (5 bases). CDR3 length equals 13 residues. Germline lookup yields CDR1 SEHNR and CDR2 FQNEAQ (reference sequence). V gave up 9 bases and J gave up 2 bases, with 13 bases separating them. The CDR3 protein is CASQRSVQETQYF. DNA for the CDR3: TGTGCCAGTCAGCGGTCAGTGCAAGAGACCCAGTACTTC.

This sequence joins TRBV30 and TRBJ1-5; 7 positions agree with TRBD1. Trimming at V came to 3 bases and at J to 2 bases, leaving 10 bases not matched to a gene. This CDR3 region has 16 residues. Germline V gene sequence: CDR1 GTSNPN, CDR2 SVGIG (reference sequence). In DNA, the CDR3 is TGTGCCTGGAGCCCTTCGACAGGGTACGGCAATCAGCCCCAGCATTTT. Its protein product is CAWSPSTGYGNQPQHF.

This clone was counted a single time. The genes are TRBV7-2 and TRBJ2-7; D unclear. CDR3 size: 12 residues. The V gene's germline CDR1 is SGHTA and CDR2 FQGNSA. Trimming removed 5 bases from V and 6 bases from J, with 11 bases in between. The CDR3 nucleotides read TGTGCCAGCAGCCGCCCCGTGGCCGAGCAGTACTTC. Translating gives CASSRPVAEQYF.

This chain links TRBV10-3 with TRBJ1-6; no firm D call. With 0 bases removed from V and 14 bases from J, the gap between germline ends came to 14 bases. The CDR3 has 14 amino acids. Germline assignment: CDR1 ENHRY and CDR2 SYGVKD. This CDR3 is CAISESIEPVTLHF. CDR3 nucleotide sequence: TGTGCCATCAGTGAGTCGATTGAGCCCGTAACCCTCCACTTT.

This clone appeared once. This sequence joins TRBV27 and TRBJ2-7, with 8 positions matching TRBD1. The V gene's germline CDR1 is MNHEY and CDR2 SMNVEV (reference sequence). The CDR3 is 14 amino acids. Unmatched junction bases numbered 8, after V lost 4 bases and J lost 6 bases. CDR3 sequence: CASSYGQGSGEQYF. CDR3 sequence (DNA): TGTGCCAGCAGTTACGGACAGGGTTCCGGCGAGCAGTACTTC.

A word on this clone: At one of its ends the junction is not consistent with the germline gene, which may arise from a read error. V and J are TRBV7-7 and TRBJ2-2; 10 nucleotides align to TRBD1. This CDR3 region has 18 residues. Germline V gives CDR1 SSHAT, CDR2 FNYEAQ (reference sequence). The CDR3 DNA is TGTGCTAGCAGCTTAGCCTTATCCGGGACAGGGGACACCGGGGAGCTGTTTTTT. Translation: CASSLALSGTGDTGELFF.

This clone was found a few times. The chain combines TRBV27 with TRBJ1-5, with D uncertain. The V end was cut by 3 bases, the J end by 3 bases, with 9 bases between. The CDR3 is made up of 14 amino acids. Germline V gene data show CDR1 as MNHEY and CDR2 as SMNVEV (reference sequence). CDR3 nucleotide sequence: TGTGCCAGCAGTTTGAGAGGTATCAATCAGCCCCAGCATTTT. Its translation: CASSLRGINQPQHF.

This chain connects TRBV5-1 to TRBJ2-5; unclear D gene. Germline CDR1 and CDR2: SGHRS and YFSETQ. V shed 0 bases and J shed 2 bases, with 5 bases lying between them. This CDR3 region has 13 residues. The CDR3 nucleotides are TGCGCCAGCAGCTTGGGGCAGCAAGAGACCCAGTACTTC. Translation: CASSLGQQETQYF.